These 24 T cell receptor beta chains came from one sample sequenced in a study of blood T cell repertoires in COVID-19. Method: immunoSEQ multiplex PCR; TCRdb's copy keeps in-frame clones and lacks some. In the table there are a few hundred thousand clones, 70% to 90% of which are singletons. Specimen: PBMCs or T cells enriched from blood (not recorded which). The receptors were sampled from a woman between 45 and 65 years old who had recovered from COVID-19.

This clone was seen a single time. The CDR3 sequence is CASRPGLAAGELFF. The DNA for the CDR3 is TGTGCCAGCAGACCGGGACTAGCGGCCGGGGAGCTGTTTTTT. The chain links TRBV6-6 to TRBJ2-2, with 11 bases that match TRBD2. Germline CDR1 and CDR2: MNHNY and SVGAGI (reference sequence). The CDR3 has 14 amino acids. The ends lost 6 bases at V and 6 bases at J; junction bases unmatched: 3.

The chain recombines TRBV5-1 with TRBJ1-2; 7 nucleotides match TRBD1. Germline loops: CDR1 SGHRS, CDR2 YFSETQ. The J segment lost 2 bases and the V segment lost 3 bases, leaving 4 bases of the junction unmatched. The CDR3 spans 14 residues. The CDR3 sequence is CASSSPGQNYGYTF. The DNA of the CDR3 is TGCGCCAGCAGCTCCCCGGGACAGAACTATGGCTACACCTTC.

This clone was counted only a few times. This chain links TRBV4-1 with TRBJ1-2; TRBD1 might be the D (6 bases). The CDR3 consists of 18 residues. V lost 1 base and J 0 bases, leaving 18 bases between the germline ends. CDR1 and CDR2 (germline): MGHRA, YSYEKL. The CDR3 nucleotides are TGCGCCAGCAGCCAAGTCGGCGGGGGGCGAAAATCTAACTATGGCTACACCTTC. Protein sequence: CASSQVGGGRKSNYGYTF.

The chain joins TRBV28 to TRBJ1-2, with TRBD1 matching 7 bases. Germline V lookup: CDR1 MDHEN, CDR2 SYDVKM. The V and J ends lost 6 bases and 4 bases, in that order; junction bases with no gene match: 5. The CDR3 runs 13 residues. The CDR3 spells CASSTTGVYGYTF. CDR3 in DNA: TGTGCCAGCAGCACAACAGGGGTCTATGGCTACACCTTC.

The gene calls are TRBV28 and TRBJ2-7; 8 bases are a match to TRBD2. Germline assignment: CDR1 MDHEN and CDR2 SYDVKM. The CDR3 sequence is 17 residues long. After removal of 3 bases from V and 12 bases from J, the junction contained 22 bases not matched to a gene. CDR3 bases: TGTGCCAGCAGTTTTTTCCCCACAGCGGGAGACGCTACGGGGGGGTACTTC. Encoded protein: CASSFFPTAGDATGGYF.

This rearrangement joins TRBV12-5 to TRBJ2-1; TRBD2 aligns across 9 bases. Germline V gives CDR1 LGHNT, CDR2 FRNRAP. Losses at the gene ends were 11 bases for V and 4 bases for J; bases not matched to a gene: 6. The CDR3 loop spans 13 amino acids. CDR3 protein: CAGSLAGYNEQFF. The CDR3 coding sequence is TGTGCTGGAAGTCTAGCGGGATACAATGAGCAGTTCTTC.

The chain carries TRBV7-3 and TRBJ2-3, with a possible D match to TRBD2 (6 bases). CDR1 is SGHTA, CDR2 FQGTGA, per germline. This CDR3 has 14 amino acids. The V gene lost 5 bases and the J gene lost 3 bases, with 12 bases spanning the gap. This CDR3 reads CASSRKEGTDTQYF. DNA for the CDR3: TGTGCCAGCAGCCGAAAGGAGGGAACAGATACGCAGTATTTT.

This chain connects TRBV6-6 to TRBJ2-7; 12 bases are a match to TRBD1. The CDR3 has 15 amino acids. V was pared by 3 bases and J by 5 bases, with 5 bases of the junction left unmatched. CDR1 and CDR2 from the germline V gene are MNHNY and SVGAGI (reference sequence). The CDR3 coding sequence is TGTGCCAGCAGTTATATCGGGACAGGGGGCAACGAGCAGTACTTC. This gives the protein CASSYIGTGGNEQYF.

This chain connects TRBV19 to TRBJ1-5; the match to TRBD1 covers 9 bases. V was pared by 10 bases and J by 6 bases, with 13 bases of the junction left unmatched. Germline values: CDR1 LNHDA, CDR2 SQIVND (reference sequence). This CDR3 contains 15 residues. CDR3 in amino acids: CATSSWTGEPQPQHF. CDR3 in DNA: TGTGCCACCTCATCGTGGACAGGGGAACCTCAGCCCCAGCATTTT.

The genes are TRBV5-1 and TRBJ2-7; 12 bases fit TRBD2. This CDR3 is 15 amino acids long. The germline CDR1 and CDR2 sequences are SGHRS and YFSETQ. After removal of 2 bases from V and 2 bases from J, the junction contained 2 bases not matched to a gene. The CDR3 DNA reads TGCGCCAGCAGCTTACTAGCGGGAGGCGCCTACGAGCAGTACTTC. Protein sequence: CASSLLAGGAYEQYF.

The chain employs TRBV9 and TRBJ2-3, with 7 bases that match TRBD1. CDR1 and CDR2 from the germline V gene are SGDLS and YYNGEE. This CDR3 spans 14 amino acids. The V gene end was trimmed by 4 bases and the J gene end by 0 bases; junction bases not matched to a gene: 2. For the CDR3, the DNA is TGTGCCAGCAGCAAGGGGGCTAGCACAGATACGCAGTATTTT. Protein sequence: CASSKGASTDTQYF.

This sequence joins TRBV6-6 and TRBJ2-1, with D possibly being TRBD2 (5 bases). Germline CDR1 reads MNHNY; CDR2 reads SVGAGI (reference sequence). Trimming shortened V by 4 bases and J by 5 bases, and 12 bases separated the two germline ends. The CDR3 sequence is 14 residues long. In DNA, the CDR3 is TGTGCCAGCAGTTGGGCTAGCCTAAACAATGAGCAGTTCTTC. It yields the protein CASSWASLNNEQFF.

The rearrangement joins TRBV27 to TRBJ2-7; D is perhaps TRBD1 (6 bases). From germline, CDR1 is MNHEY and CDR2 SMNVEV (reference sequence). V lost 6 bases and J lost 3, with 15 bases in between. The length of the CDR3 is 14 residues. CDR3 in amino acids: CASSVSAGDYEQYF. The CDR3 nucleotides read TGTGCCAGCAGCGTTAGCGCAGGGGACTACGAGCAGTACTTC.

The J gene is TRBJ1-1, the V gene TRBV19; 9 nucleotides line up with TRBD1. Germline CDR1 reads LNHDA; CDR2 reads SQIVND (reference sequence). The CDR3 extends over 14 amino acids. V lost 5 bases and J lost 5; bases outside the gene matches: 6. CDR3 nucleotide sequence: TGTGCCAGTAGTCCCAGGACAGGGGATACTGAAGCTTTCTTT. Amino acids: CASSPRTGDTEAFF.

The V and J genes are TRBV18 and TRBJ1-1, with D possibly being TRBD1 (6 bases). V was cut by 11 bases and J by 3 bases, with 19 bases left in between. This CDR3 has 14 residues. Germline CDR1 reads KGHSH; CDR2 reads LQKENI. This chain's CDR3 is CAGTRGSRDTEAFF. In DNA form, the CDR3 reads TGTGCCGGAACCAGGGGATCTCGGGACACTGAAGCTTTCTTT.

This clone was recorded only once. V and J are TRBV5-1 and TRBJ2-2, with TRBD2 matching over 13 bases. Germline CDR1 is SGHRS and CDR2 is YFSETQ. The CDR3 is 17 residues long. V shed 1 base, J shed 6 bases, and the junction held 6 bases outside the gene matches. CDR3 in DNA: TGCGCCAGCAGCTTGCGGACTAGCGGGAGAGGGGCCGGGGAGCTGTTTTTT. Protein product: CASSLRTSGRGAGELFF.

V gene TRBV7-2 combines with J gene TRBJ2-5; D gene ambiguous. The CDR3 has 11 amino acids. The V and J ends lost 3 bases and 9 bases respectively, with 8 bases between them. The germline CDR1 and CDR2 sequences are SGHTA and FQGNSA. In nucleotides, the CDR3 is TGTGCCAGCAGCTTTGGCGCGGCCCAGTACTTC. Translation: CASSFGAAQYF.

V gene TRBV2 combines with J gene TRBJ1-1, with 7 bases matching TRBD1. Germline values: CDR1 SNHLY, CDR2 FYNNEI. Trimming took 6 bases from V and 8 from J; bases not matched to a gene: 15. The CDR3 contains 15 residues. The CDR3 nucleotides are TGTGCCAGCAGCTCACTACTCAAAGGGACAGAAGAAGCTTTCTTT. It yields the protein CASSSLLKGTEEAFF.

Only a few counts were recorded for this clone. The rearrangement joins TRBV5-1 to TRBJ2-5, with 14 nucleotides matching TRBD2. Germline assignment: CDR1 SGHRS and CDR2 YFSETQ. Trimming at V came to 3 bases and at J to 5 bases, leaving 6 bases not matched to a gene. This CDR3 is 16 amino acids long. The CDR3 region has the DNA TGCGCCAGCAGCTCGGGGACTAGCGGGAGTAGGGAGACCCAGTACTTC. Protein: CASSSGTSGSRETQYF.

The chain is built from TRBV2 and TRBJ2-2, with D unclear. Trimming removed 10 bases at V and 5 bases at J, with 14 bases between. The germline V gene encodes CDR1 SNHLY and CDR2 FYNNEI. The CDR3 runs 13 residues. This CDR3 reads CAISAPETGELFF. For the CDR3, the DNA is TGTGCCATCTCAGCGCCGGAAACCGGGGAGCTGTTTTTT.

This chain links TRBV19 with TRBJ2-1; 7 bases fit TRBD2. V gave up 5 bases and J gave up 5 bases; unmatched junction bases: 6. Looked up from germline, CDR1 is LNHDA and CDR2 is SQIVND (reference sequence). This CDR3 contains 14 residues. The CDR3 sequence: CASSALAQHNEQFF. As DNA, the CDR3 is TGTGCCAGTAGTGCACTAGCGCAACACAATGAGCAGTTCTTC.

This clone was seen once. J is TRBJ1-3 and V is TRBV7-9; D possibly corresponds to TRBD1 (5 bases). Trimming left V 5 bases short and J 0 bases short, with 8 bases between. The CDR3 is 14 amino acids. Germline V gene lookup returns CDR1 SEHNR and CDR2 FQNEAQ (reference sequence). CDR3 amino acids: CASSPTASGNTIYF. In nucleotides, the CDR3 is TGTGCCAGCAGCCCGACAGCCTCTGGAAACACCATATATTTT.

The chain links TRBV6-1 to TRBJ2-1; weak D call: TRBD2 (6 bases). CDR1 is MNHNS and CDR2 is SASEGT in the germline V gene. The V end was cut by 2 bases, the J end by 6 bases, with 11 bases between. This CDR3 is built from 14 residues. The CDR3 sequence is CASSELGSGNEQFF. The CDR3 DNA reads as TGTGCCAGCAGTGAACTCGGGAGTGGCAATGAGCAGTTCTTC.

The genes are TRBV9 and TRBJ1-5; D is unclear. The CDR3 covers 16 residues. V was pared by 2 bases and J by 3 bases, with 15 bases between. The germline CDR1 and CDR2 sequences are SGDLS and YYNGEE. The chain's CDR3 is CASSVGTGGSNQPQHF. Written as DNA, the CDR3 is TGTGCCAGCAGCGTTGGTACGGGAGGTTCCAATCAGCCCCAGCATTTT. Filled out from reference TRBV9 and TRBJ1-5, the complete variable domain reads DSGVTQTPKHLITATGQRVTLRCSPRSGDLSVYWYQQSLDQGLQFLIQYYNGEERAKGNILERFSAQQFPDLHSELNLSSLELGDSALYFCASSVGTGGSNQPQHFGDGTRLSIL.